The clone carrying this T cell receptor beta chain showed up just a few times. Its target is not known. With 5 bases removed from V and 8 bases from J, the gap between germline ends came to 12 bases. CDR1 SEHNR and CDR2 FQNEAQ come from the germline V gene (reference sequence). This CDR3 region has 12 residues. Only Caucasian adults living in Nashville, Tennessee served as donors. The data were produced by immunoSEQ multiplex PCR, yet TCRdb's version contains in-frame clones alone and is incomplete. This table holds nearly 750,000 clones, roughly 72% found once. The sample comes from a study of shared clonotypes between healthy human individuals. Study outcomes and limitations: Sampling included only blood; tissue repertoires likely differ. Rarefaction showed sorted-subset sequencing was incomplete despite large depth.

The specimen sequenced was memory CD4+ T cells sorted from blood. Subset noted: CD45RA-negative fraction. This chain uses TRBV7-9 with TRBJ1-1, with a possible D match to TRBD1 (5 bases). The TCR sequence derives from a woman aged 30 to 39 in good health. This chain's CDR3 is CASSTGTQEAFF. In DNA, the CDR3 is TGTGCCAGCAGCACCGGGACCCAAGAAGCTTTCTTT.